One sample yielded the 6 T cell receptor beta chains listed below, sequenced in a study of T cell responses to AZD1222 COVID-19 vaccine. Method: immunoSEQ multiplex PCR; TCRdb's copy keeps in-frame clones and lacks some. This table holds approximately 50,000 clones, over 65% found once. Here the sequenced sample was peripheral blood, taken on day 0 of AZD1222 vaccination. The receptors stem from an adult in good health.

The J gene is TRBJ2-1, the V gene TRBV6-6; D may correspond to TRBD1 or TRBD2 (5 bases each). The germline V and J ends were trimmed by 6 bases and 11 bases, with 14 bases remaining between them. In germline, CDR1 is MNHNY, CDR2 SVGAGI (reference sequence). The CDR3 extends over 12 amino acids. In DNA form, the CDR3 reads TGTGCCAGCAGGCAAACCGGGACCCAGCAGTTCTTC. This gives the protein CASRQTGTQQFF.

This rearrangement joins TRBV28 to TRBJ1-4, with no clear D. Germline CDR1 is MDHEN and CDR2 is SYDVKM. The germline V and J ends were trimmed by 2 bases and 4 bases, with 11 bases remaining between them. This CDR3 contains 15 residues. The CDR3 nucleotides read TGTGCCAGCAGTTTACCTGACGGTGGTAATGAAAAACTGTTTTTT. This sequence encodes CASSLPDGGNEKLFF.

The chain couples TRBV19 to TRBJ2-2; 7 nucleotides align to TRBD1. Germline CDR1 reads LNHDA; CDR2 reads SQIVND (reference sequence). Trimming cost V 4 bases and J 5 bases; bases outside gene matches: 10. The CDR3 runs to 16 residues. CDR3 sequence (DNA): TGTGCCAGTAGTAAAATGACAGGGTTTGGGACCGGGGAGCTGTTTTTT. This translates into CASSKMTGFGTGELFF.

This clone was seen more than once but under ten times. The genes are TRBV5-8 and TRBJ2-7, with 9 bases that match TRBD1. Germline loops: CDR1 SGHTS, CDR2 YDEGEE. The CDR3 consists of 16 residues. The ends lost 2 bases at V and 7 bases at J; junction bases unmatched: 13. The CDR3 is CASSLNRGLGLGEQYV. The CDR3 bases are TGTGCCAGCAGCTTAAACAGGGGGCTAGGACTAGGAGAGCAGTACGTC.

Notes on this clone: At one of its ends the junction is not consistent with the germline gene, which may arise from a read error. V and J are TRBV7-2 and TRBJ1-2; 9 bases fit TRBD1. The CDR3 sequence is 18 residues long. Germline V gene data show CDR1 as SGHTA and CDR2 as FQGNSA. The CDR3 loop is CASSLATGGRAANYGYTF. In nucleotides, the CDR3 is TGTGCCAGCAGTTTAGCGACAGGGGGTAGAGCGGCTAACTATGGCTACACCTTC.

This clone was observed a handful of times. The J gene is TRBJ2-5, the V gene TRBV3-1 (or the pseudogene TRBV3-2); 9 nucleotides agree with TRBD2. Germline CDR1 is LGHDT and CDR2 is YNNKEL (reference sequence). This CDR3 spans 15 amino acids. Losses at the gene ends were 5 bases for V and 5 bases for J; bases not matched to a gene: 9. CDR3 protein: CASSSPGLATETQYF. The CDR3 DNA follows: TGTGCCAGCAGCTCGCCGGGACTAGCAACGGAGACCCAGTACTTC.